These 2 T cell receptor beta chains originate from one sample sequenced in a study of T cells in Graves' hyperthyroidism and ophthalmopathy. TCR beta CDR3 region amplification was performed from RNA transcripts. First-round RT-PCR of the TCR CDR3 relied on the HTBI primer set. TCRdb independently ran MiXCR on the multiplex PCR reads; one entry per CDR3 protein. The data show about 580,000 distinct CDR3 sequences, 46% seen once. Sequenced sample: peripheral blood or thyroid tissue (not recorded which). Source of these receptors: a woman aged 18-29 years with Graves' hyperthyroidism.

J is TRBJ2-3 and V is TRBV7-9, with 9 bases lining up with TRBD1. V trimming: 3 bases; J trimming: 5 bases; junction bases outside the gene matches: 6. This CDR3 has 15 residues. CDR1 SEHNR and CDR2 FQNEAQ come from the germline V gene (reference sequence). CDR3 loop: CASSFEGQGIDTQYF. In nucleotides, the CDR3 is TGTGCCAGCAGCTTTGAGGGACAGGGTATAGATACGCAGTATTTT.

This clonotype was seen a few times. The CDR3 coding sequence is TGTGCCAGCAGGGCAAAGGTCGGGGGAAGGTCTAGGGAGACCCAGTACTTC. Translation gives CASRAKVGGRSRETQYF. The rearrangement links TRBV6-6 to TRBJ2-5, with a possible D match to TRBD2 (6 bases). The V gene's germline CDR1 is MNHNY and CDR2 SVGAGI (reference sequence). This CDR3 has 17 amino acids. V was clipped by 6 bases and J by 5 bases, with 25 bases between them.